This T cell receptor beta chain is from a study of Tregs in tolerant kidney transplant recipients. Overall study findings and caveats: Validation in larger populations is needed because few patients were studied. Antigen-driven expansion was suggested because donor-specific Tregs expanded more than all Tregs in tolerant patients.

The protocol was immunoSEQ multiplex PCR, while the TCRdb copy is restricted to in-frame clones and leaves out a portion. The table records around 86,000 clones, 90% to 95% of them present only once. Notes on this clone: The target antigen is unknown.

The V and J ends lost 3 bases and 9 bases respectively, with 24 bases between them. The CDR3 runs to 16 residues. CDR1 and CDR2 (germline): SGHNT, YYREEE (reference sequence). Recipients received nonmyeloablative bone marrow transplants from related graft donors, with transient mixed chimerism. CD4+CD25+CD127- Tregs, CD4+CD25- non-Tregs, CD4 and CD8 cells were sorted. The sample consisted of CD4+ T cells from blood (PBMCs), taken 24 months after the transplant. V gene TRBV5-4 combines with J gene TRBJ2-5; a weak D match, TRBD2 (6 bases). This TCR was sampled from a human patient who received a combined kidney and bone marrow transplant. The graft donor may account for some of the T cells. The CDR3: CASSWTRDSRKGAQYF. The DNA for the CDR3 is TGTGCCAGCAGCTGGACCCGGGACTCCCGCAAAGGGGCCCAGTACTTC.